These 10 T cell receptor beta chains came from one sample sequenced in a study of regulatory T cells in long-lasting Graves disease. As to time point: newly diagnosed GD, antithyroid drugs for less than 3 months. Generation of the TCR library employed RNA extracted from PBMCs. In building TCR beta libraries, iRepertoire HTBI primers were used together with Arm-PCR of CDR3 regions. TCRdb reprocessed the multiplex PCR reads via MiXCR and lists one record per CDR3 protein. The data show around 330,000 distinct CDR3 sequences, 18% seen once. Sequences were derived from peripheral blood mononuclear cells (PBMCs), sampled at new diagnosis, from a patient treated with antithyroid drugs. The receptor source for this set is a female donor with Graves disease.

This clonotype occurred a few times. This sequence joins TRBV3-1 and TRBJ2-1; no clear D gene. The CDR3 extends over 15 amino acids. V gave up 0 bases and J gave up 0 bases, with 6 bases separating them. Looked up from germline, CDR1 is LGHDT and CDR2 is YNNKEL (reference sequence). The CDR3 reads CASSQELSSYNEQFF. The CDR3 nucleotides are TGTGCCAGCAGCCAAGAATTGAGCTCCTACAATGAGCAGTTCTTC.

This chain connects TRBV13 to TRBJ2-7, with 7 positions matching TRBD2. CDR3 length: 14 residues. Germline V gives CDR1 PRHDT, CDR2 FYEKMQ (reference sequence). The trim removed 1 base at V and 5 bases at J, leaving 5 bases unmatched. This chain's CDR3 is CASSLVGGLNEQYF. CDR3 DNA sequence: TGTGCCAGCAGCTTAGTGGGAGGGTTGAACGAGCAGTACTTC.

This clonotype was detected many times. V is TRBV7-6 and J is TRBJ2-3; possible D gene TRBD2, 6 bases. V lost 6 bases, J lost 0 bases, and 10 bases lay in between. The CDR3 loop spans 14 amino acids. CDR1 is SGHVS, CDR2 FNYEAQ, per germline. CDR3 loop: CASSMGGSTDTQYF. In nucleotides, the CDR3 is TGTGCCAGCAGTATGGGAGGTAGCACAGATACGCAGTATTTT.

The rearrangement uses TRBV11-1 and TRBJ2-7; TRBD2 is a possible D gene (6 bases). Trimming removed 4 bases at V and 0 bases at J, with 7 bases between. The length of the CDR3 is 13 residues. Germline V gives CDR1 SGHAT, CDR2 FQDESV (reference sequence). The CDR3 DNA reads TGTGCCAGCAGCTGGGGGGTCTCCTACGAGCAGTACTTC. Its translation: CASSWGVSYEQYF.

This clonotype occurred a few times. The CDR3 region has the DNA TGTGCCAGCATCGACATTTACAATGAGCAGTTCTTC. Its translation is CASIDIYNEQFF. The chain carries TRBV27 and TRBJ2-1, with D hard to call. The CDR3 has 12 residues. Trimming left V 7 bases short and J 4 bases short, with 8 bases between. CDR1 MNHEY and CDR2 SMNVEV come from the germline V gene (reference sequence).

At least ten counts were recorded for this clonotype. The chain couples TRBV10-3 to TRBJ2-2; D gene unclear. Trimming removed 3 bases at V and 3 bases at J, with 14 bases between. From germline, CDR1 is ENHRY and CDR2 SYGVKD. The CDR3 spans 16 residues. CDR3 protein: CAISDRRVLDTGELFF. CDR3 DNA: TGTGCCATCAGTGACCGCCGGGTTTTGGACACCGGGGAGCTGTTTTTT.

The V call is TRBV9, the J call TRBJ2-7; 7 positions match TRBD1. Germline V gives CDR1 SGDLS, CDR2 YYNGEE. V trimming: 7 bases; J trimming: 4 bases; junction bases outside the gene matches: 11. This CDR3 region has 14 residues. CDR3 bases: TGTGCCAGCTCCCTGGGGGCAGGGGGATACGAGCAGTACTTC. Translating it yields CASSLGAGGYEQYF.

This clonotype showed up many times. This chain links TRBV12-3 or TRBV12-4 with TRBJ2-1, with TRBD1 as a possible D gene (6 bases). This CDR3 has 13 amino acids. The ends were cut back, 6 bases at V and 14 bases at J, with 20 bases in the middle. CDR3 protein: CASSLPPGTRKFF. Written as DNA, the CDR3 is TGTGCCAGCAGCTTACCCCCCGGGACACGGAAGTTCTTC.

This clonotype was counted ten times or more. V and J are TRBV7-8 and TRBJ1-1; 7 bases are a match to TRBD1. The CDR3 runs to 16 residues. Germline V lookup: CDR1 SGHVS, CDR2 FQNEAQ. V dropped 1 base and J dropped 5; count of bases not matched to a gene: 10. The CDR3 DNA sequence: TGTGCCAGCAGCTTAGTATTGTCGGGACAGCCTACTGAAGCTTTCTTT. Residues: CASSLVLSGQPTEAFF.

The chain uses TRBV27 and TRBJ2-7; 13 bases agree with TRBD2. Germline V CDR1 and CDR2: MNHEY, SMNVEV (reference sequence). There are 13 residues in the CDR3. Germline trimming cut 8 bases from V and 6 bases from J; bases unmatched to any gene: 4. CDR3 amino acids: CASRTSGGGEQYF. In nucleotides, the CDR3 is TGTGCCAGCCGGACTAGCGGGGGCGGCGAGCAGTACTTC.